This T cell receptor (beta chain) was documented in a study of T-cell reconstitution after alpha-beta-depleted transplantation in children. Points on this clonotype: Its target is unknown.

Unique molecular identifiers were used in preparing the TCRbeta library. TCRdb called the PCR reads again in MiXCR, with one record for every CDR3 protein. This table has 450,000 to 600,000 distinct CDR3 sequences, under 12% appearing once. The CDR3 covers 13 residues. CDR1 is GTSNPN and CDR2 is SVGIG in the germline V gene (reference sequence). V was cut by 4 bases and J by 4 bases, with 13 bases left in between. General study results and limits: Newly generated T cells supplied most T-cell counts and diversity one year post-transplant. Reports say that about two months after transplant, the alpha-beta T cells came out of several hundred graft clones that had expanded.

Sequencing used PBMCs, obtained before TCRalphabeta/CD19-depleted stem cell transplant. The chain combines TRBV30 with TRBJ1-2, with D unresolved. The clonotype comes from a child aged 2-15 years with inherited bone marrow failure, due to receive a stem cell transplant. The CDR3 DNA sequence: TGTGCCTGGAATGGCGGATGGGCCTATGGCTACACCTTC. This codes for CAWNGGWAYGYTF.